The source of this T cell receptor (beta chain) is a study of blood T cell repertoires in COVID-19 (dated by TCRdb to the early 2020s). Turning to the overall study: Samples from collaborators originated in the United States, Italy and Spain and spanned both the acute and convalescent phases of COVID-19. The samples were drawn from the first 160 participants of the ongoing ImmuneRACE study and from over 950 subjects provided by 6 global collaborators. The material from the prospective study consisted of cDNA or gDNA derived from T cells, B-cell-depleted T cells, or PBMCs. A de-identified subject ID, COVID-19 status, age in years and sex were almost always included in the sample metadata. Where available, HLA class I and class II types were obtained from metadata supplied by the sample provider rather than from assay-based typing. Subjects who had been exposed to COVID-19, were actively infected with it, or had recovered from it provided the deeply sampled blood TCRbeta repertoires that made up the dataset. The repertoires were made available in a free public database intended to serve as a resource for research on the immune response to SARS-CoV-2.

In the prospective study, participants were roughly 18 to 89 years old, resided in about 25 geographic areas of the United States, and were enrolled through a virtual design. To assign participants to cohorts, the prospective study relied on clinical history that participants themselves reported in a screening survey and a study questionnaire. ImmuneRACE Cohort 3 recovered participants were defined by two consecutive negative NP/OP PCR tests, healthcare professional clearance, or symptom resolution. Each participant in the prospective study had whole blood, serum and a nasopharyngeal or oropharyngeal swab collected by mobile phlebotomists. Over a roughly two-month period, participants in the prospective study had the option of providing additional blood draws and questionnaires. Blood samples from the prospective study were shipped frozen or at room temperature prior to DNA extraction. The immunoSEQ Assay, a bias-controlled multiplex PCR, was used to amplify TCRbeta CDR3 regions from genomic DNA. On the study's bioinformatics: Nucleated cell counts per sample were estimated from amplification of reference gene primers within the assay. To quantify the absolute abundance of each unique TCRbeta CDR3 rearrangement, sequence reads were collapsed and filtered. For each sample, productive Simpson clonality was calculated as the square root of Simpson's diversity index across productive rearrangements. Sourced from immuneACCESS, this table was stored by TCRdb with only in-frame sequences that have V and J called. A share of the clones is absent; for the studies checked, an unresolved V gene accounts for under half, and the remainder has no known explanation. V, J and clone size are taken as reported in that table, and D and trimming were inferred from the DNA itself. The sample records 150,000 to 200,000 clones, roughly 90% of which are singletons. In total, the top ten clones hold over 7% of the sample.

Here is what the overall study found, with its caveats: The quantity of clinical and demographic metadata differed by source and by participant and was supplied without curation.

Including cysteine and phenylalanine, the CDR3 has 16 amino acids. Only the CDR3 region is kept as DNA, spanning 48 bases read in frame from base 1. Compared with germline, V lacks 3 bases and J lacks 7 bases; bases without a gene match: 12. Per the germline V gene, SGDLS is the CDR1 and YYNGEE is the CDR2. With regard to this clone: No antigen is known for it. No per-base quality is available; no much larger clone lies one base away.

Sequenced input: PBMCs or T cells enriched from blood (not recorded which). This clonotype was obtained from a woman aged 18-29 years who had recovered from COVID-19. In this chain, TRBV9 is recombined with TRBJ2-2; 7 middle bases align to TRBD1. The CDR3 sequence is CASSGLTGLEGGELFF. The DNA is as follows: TGTGCCAGCAGCGGATTGACAGGGTTGGAAGGCGGGGAGCTGTTTTTT.